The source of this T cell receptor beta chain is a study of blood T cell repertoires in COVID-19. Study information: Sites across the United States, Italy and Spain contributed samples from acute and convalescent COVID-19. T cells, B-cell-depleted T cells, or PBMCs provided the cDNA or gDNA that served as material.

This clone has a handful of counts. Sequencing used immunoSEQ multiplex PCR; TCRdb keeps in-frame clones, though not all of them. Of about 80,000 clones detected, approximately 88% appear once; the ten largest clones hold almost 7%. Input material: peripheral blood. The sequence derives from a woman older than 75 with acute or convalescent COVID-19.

The CDR3 DNA is TGTGCCAGCAGCTTAGGCCAGCGGGGGGCCTGGGTGCAGTTCTTC. Its protein is CASSLGQRGAWVQFF. V usage is TRBV7-9 and J usage is TRBJ2-1; 9 bases map to TRBD2. The CDR3 spans 15 residues. Germline loops: CDR1 SEHNR, CDR2 FQNEAQ (reference sequence). V shed 1 base, J shed 12 bases, and the junction held 10 bases outside the gene matches.